A single sample gave rise to the 20 T cell receptor beta chains below, sequenced in a study of T cells in Graves' hyperthyroidism and ophthalmopathy. Amplification of TCR beta CDR3 regions was performed using RNA transcripts as template. The HTBI primer set was used in a first-round RT-PCR of the TCR CDR3. In TCRdb, the multiplex PCR reads were re-called with MiXCR into one record per CDR3 protein. The table lists around 290,000 distinct CDR3 sequences, approximately 12% of them singletons. The material sequenced was blood. The source is a woman in her thirties with Graves' hyperthyroidism that later progressed to Graves' ophthalmopathy.

This clonotype was recorded many times. The CDR3 nucleotides read TGTGCCAGCAGCTTAGCGAAAAGTGAAGCTTTCTTT. It translates to CASSLAKSEAFF. The rearrangement joins TRBV7-9 to TRBJ1-1; D gene unclear. The CDR3 loop spans 12 amino acids. Germline V gene data show CDR1 as SEHNR and CDR2 as FQNEAQ (reference sequence). Trimming shortened V by 0 bases and J by 7 bases, and 6 bases separated the two germline ends. The entire variable domain, with the rest obtained from reference TRBV7-9 and TRBJ1-1, is as follows: DTGVSQNPRHKITKRGQNVTFRCDPISEHNRLYWYRQTLGQGPEFLTYFQNEAQLEKSRLLSDRFSAERPKGSFSTLEIQRTEQGDSAMYLCASSLAKSEAFFGQGTRLTVV.

This clonotype was observed many times. The rearrangement uses TRBV6-1 and TRBJ2-1, with 10 bases identical to TRBD1. V dropped 5 bases and J dropped 4; count of bases not matched to a gene: 5. Germline lookup yields CDR1 MNHNS and CDR2 SASEGT. The CDR3 loop spans 15 amino acids. CDR3 nucleotides: TGTGCCAGCAGTCGACAGGGGGCCCTTTACAATGAGCAGTTCTTC. This encodes CASSRQGALYNEQFF.

There are many counts of this clonotype. The V and J genes are TRBV15 and TRBJ2-7, with TRBD2 identical over 7 bases. After removal of 0 bases from V and 4 bases from J, the junction contained 6 bases not matched to a gene. Germline V gene sequence: CDR1 LNHNV, CDR2 YYDKDF (reference sequence). The CDR3 sequence is 15 residues long. The CDR3 region has the DNA TGTGCCACCAGCAGAGAGGCTAGCGGAGCTTACGAGCAGTACTTC. It specifies CATSREASGAYEQYF. Filled out from reference TRBV15 and TRBJ2-7, the complete variable domain reads DAMVIQNPRYQVTQFGKPVTLSCSQTLNHNVMYWYQQKSSQAPKLLFHYYDKDFNNEADTPDNFQSRRPNTSFCFLDIRSPGLGDTAMYLCATSREASGAYEQYFGPGTRLTVT.

The chain recombines TRBV11-2 with TRBJ2-7; the match to TRBD1 covers 11 bases. The CDR3 extends over 16 amino acids. Germline lookup yields CDR1 SGHAT and CDR2 FQNNGV. V shed 2 bases and J 3 bases; nucleotides not matched to a gene: 6. In DNA, the CDR3 is TGTGCCAGCAGCTTACTGGGGGGGACAGGGGGCTACGAGCAGTACTTC. Its protein is CASSLLGGTGGYEQYF.

This clonotype was counted at least ten times. The V and J genes are TRBV4-2 and TRBJ1-1; D gene ambiguous. In germline, CDR1 is LGHNA, CDR2 YNFKEQ. The V and J ends lost 4 bases and 6 bases respectively, with 6 bases between them. The CDR3 totals 11 residues. The CDR3 here is CASSRDAEAFF. CDR3 nucleotides: TGTGCCAGCAGCCGAGATGCTGAAGCTTTCTTT.

V gene TRBV9 combines with J gene TRBJ2-5; 12 bases align to TRBD2. Germline CDR1 is SGDLS and CDR2 is YYNGEE. This CDR3 contains 15 residues. The J segment lost 10 bases and the V segment lost 0 bases, leaving 7 bases of the junction unmatched. CDR3 in DNA: TGTGCCAGCAGCGTAGTGGCTAGCGGGAGGGCCTTCCAGTACTTC. Residues: CASSVVASGRAFQYF.

This clonotype was recorded at least ten times. This chain joins TRBV20-1 and TRBJ2-1; 8 bases match TRBD2. The CDR3 length is 16 residues. Germline V gene data show CDR1 as DFQATT and CDR2 as SNEGSKA (reference sequence). J gave up 8 bases and V 2 bases, and 14 bases lay outside the gene matches. The DNA for the CDR3 is TGCAGTGCTAGACGGACCAGCGGGAGTAAGAGAGATGAGCAGTTCTTC. It specifies CSARRTSGSKRDEQFF.

This clonotype was seen only a few times. V and J are TRBV6-2 or TRBV6-3 and TRBJ2-5; no firm D call. This CDR3 comprises 14 residues. Germline V gene sequence: CDR1 MNHEY, CDR2 SVGEGT. Trimming took 2 bases from V and 4 from J, leaving 11 bases between them. The CDR3 DNA sequence: TGTGCCAGCAGTTACGACCAGGTGGGAGAGACCCAGTACTTC. Its protein is CASSYDQVGETQYF.

This clonotype was seen at least ten times. The chain employs TRBV6-1 and TRBJ2-1, with TRBD2 matching 14 bases. The junction had 3 bases not matched to a gene; V was cut back by 5 bases and J by 0 bases. Germline lookup yields CDR1 MNHNS and CDR2 SASEGT. The CDR3 is 17 residues long. The CDR3 loop is CASSRTSGGSSYNEQFF. The CDR3 nucleotides are TGTGCCAGCAGTAGGACTAGCGGGGGGTCCTCCTACAATGAGCAGTTCTTC.

J is TRBJ2-1 and V is TRBV7-2, with TRBD2 as a possible D gene (6 bases). From germline, CDR1 is SGHTA and CDR2 FQGNSA. Trimming cost V 8 bases and J 2 bases, with 16 bases left between them. The CDR3 sequence is 15 residues long. The CDR3 DNA follows: TGTGCCAGCCGCCGTGGCGGGACTCCCTACAATGAGCAGTTCTTC. Translated, it gives CASRRGGTPYNEQFF.

This clonotype was counted many times. The V and J genes are TRBV27 and TRBJ2-3; TRBD2 aligns across 9 bases. After removal of 8 bases from V and 3 bases from J, the junction contained 9 bases not matched to a gene. Germline CDR1 and CDR2: MNHEY and SMNVEV (reference sequence). The CDR3 runs to 15 residues. This chain's CDR3 is CASARSAGGTDTQYF. The CDR3 bases are TGTGCCAGCGCCCGGTCAGCGGGGGGAACAGATACGCAGTATTTT.

This clonotype was seen at least ten times. The chain is built from TRBV5-1 and TRBJ2-1; TRBD2 agrees at 14 bases. The CDR3 runs 17 residues. The junction had 11 bases not matched to a gene; V was cut back by 4 bases and J by 8 bases. Looked up from germline, CDR1 is SGHRS and CDR2 is YFSETQ. This CDR3 reads CASSLPPGTSGRDEQFF. The CDR3 nucleotides read TGCGCCAGCAGCCTACCGCCGGGGACTAGCGGGAGAGATGAGCAGTTCTTC.

This clonotype was detected many times. The rearrangement links TRBV20-1 to TRBJ2-4; D is possibly TRBD2 (5 bases). Germline V lookup: CDR1 DFQATT, CDR2 SNEGSKA (reference sequence). The CDR3 totals 15 residues. The ends were cut back, 0 bases at V and 6 bases at J, with 15 bases in the middle. The CDR3 DNA reads TGCAGTGCTAGAGACCCGGCGGAGGAGCGAAACATTCAGTACTTC. Protein sequence: CSARDPAEERNIQYF.

This clonotype was picked up a small number of times. This rearrangement joins TRBV28 to TRBJ2-3, with D tentatively TRBD2 (6 bases). CDR1 and CDR2 from the germline V gene are MDHEN and SYDVKM. V dropped 5 bases and J dropped 0 bases, with 12 bases sitting between them. CDR3 size: 15 residues. CDR3 bases: TGTGCCAGCAGTCGGTCGGGAGCTAGCACAGATACGCAGTATTTT. It specifies CASSRSGASTDTQYF.

The count of this clonotype is one. Germline and junction disagree at one end, which may indicate a read error. The chain carries TRBV27 and TRBJ1-4; no definite D call. The CDR3 consists of 15 residues. CDR1 is MNHEY, CDR2 SMNVEV, per germline (reference sequence). As DNA, the CDR3 is TGTGCCGGCAGTTTATCGGTTGCAACTAATGAAAAACTGTTTTTT. Protein product: CAGSLSVATNEKLFF.

This clonotype was detected many times. V usage is TRBV5-4 and J usage is TRBJ2-3; TRBD2 aligns across 10 bases. The CDR3 is 16 residues long. V was pared by 2 bases and J by 2 bases, with 5 bases of the junction left unmatched. Germline lookup yields CDR1 SGHNT and CDR2 YYREEE (reference sequence). The CDR3 DNA follows: TGTGCCAGCAGCTTCGGACTAGCGGTATTCACAGATACGCAGTATTTT. Translation: CASSFGLAVFTDTQYF.

This clonotype was found many times. The chain carries TRBV30 and TRBJ2-7; D may match TRBD1 or TRBD2 (6 bases each). CDR3 length equals 14 residues. Trimming removed 4 bases at V and 4 bases at J, with 17 bases between. Germline CDR1 and CDR2: GTSNPN and SVGIG (reference sequence). The DNA for the CDR3 is TGTGCCTGGAAGAAGCCCGGGGGCGGTTACGAGCAGTACTTC. Encoded protein: CAWKKPGGGYEQYF.

This clonotype was picked up many times. The chain links TRBV7-2 to TRBJ1-4, with a weak D call TRBD1 (5 bases). V was clipped by 6 bases and J by 7 bases, with 15 bases between them. CDR1 and CDR2 from the germline V gene are SGHTA and FQGNSA. This CDR3 comprises 14 residues. CDR3 sequence (DNA): TGTGCCAGCAGTCTCTTGGGGGTCGGTGAAAAACTGTTTTTT. Translated: CASSLLGVGEKLFF.

This clonotype was counted ten times or more. V usage is TRBV13 and J usage is TRBJ1-1; no clear D gene. V lost 5 bases, J lost 3 bases, and 13 bases lay in between. The V gene's germline CDR1 is PRHDT and CDR2 FYEKMQ (reference sequence). This CDR3 is built from 14 residues. Written as DNA, the CDR3 is TGTGCCAGCAGCCCTCGGGCCTGGGACACTGAAGCTTTCTTT. Amino acid sequence: CASSPRAWDTEAFF.

This clonotype occurred many times. As DNA, the CDR3 is TGCAGTGCTAGAGATCCCCGCGGCGGATCAGTTGGGGCCCAGTACTTC. Translating it yields CSARDPRGGSVGAQYF. The chain combines TRBV20-1 with TRBJ2-5; no clear D. The CDR3 runs to 16 residues. Germline CDR1 reads DFQATT; CDR2 reads SNEGSKA (reference sequence). V dropped 0 bases and J dropped 9 bases, with 23 bases sitting between them.